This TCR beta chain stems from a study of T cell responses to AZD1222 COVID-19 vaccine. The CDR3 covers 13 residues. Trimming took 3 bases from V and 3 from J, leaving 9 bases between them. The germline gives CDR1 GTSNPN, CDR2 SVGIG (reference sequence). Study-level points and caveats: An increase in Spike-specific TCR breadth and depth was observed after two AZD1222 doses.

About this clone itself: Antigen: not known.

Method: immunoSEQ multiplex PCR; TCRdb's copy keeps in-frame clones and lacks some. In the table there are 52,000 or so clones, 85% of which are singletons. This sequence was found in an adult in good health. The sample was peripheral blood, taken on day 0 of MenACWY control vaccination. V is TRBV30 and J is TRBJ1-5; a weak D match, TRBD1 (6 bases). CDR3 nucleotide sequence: TGTGCCTGGAGGCAGGGGTACAATCAGCCCCAGCATTTT. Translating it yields CAWRQGYNQPQHF.